This T cell receptor beta chain was identified in a study of OX40 agonist ivuxolimab in advanced cancers. Study overall: Patient treatment consisted of intravenous ivuxolimab administration every 2 weeks at 0.01 to 10 mg/kg. Averaging roughly 60 years in age, with a range of roughly 20 to 79, the cohort was approximately 83% male.

Study findings and constraints: CD4+ and CD8+ blood T cells expanded clonally by week 6 at 0.1 to 3.0 mg/kg.

As concerns this clone: The antigen remains undetermined.

At cycle 4 day 1, cycle 7 day 1, and baseline, blood was sampled. Clones were read by immunoSEQ multiplex PCR, and TCRdb kept only the in-frame ones, dropping some. Among some 110,000 clones listed, 92% were seen once. The starting material was CD4+ or CD8+ T cells sorted from blood, obtained in a trial of the OX40 agonist ivuxolimab. The clonotype comes from an adult with an advanced solid tumor such as melanoma, head and neck, liver or kidney cancer.

CDR3 protein: CASSPQGIEAFF. The DNA for the CDR3 is TGTGCCAGCTCACCCCAAGGCATAGAAGCTTTCTTT. The J gene is TRBJ1-1, the V gene TRBV18; D remains ambiguous. CDR1 and CDR2 from the germline V gene are KGHSH and LQKENI. Deletions cut 3 bases from V and 8 bases from J, with 10 bases between. The CDR3 length is 12 residues.